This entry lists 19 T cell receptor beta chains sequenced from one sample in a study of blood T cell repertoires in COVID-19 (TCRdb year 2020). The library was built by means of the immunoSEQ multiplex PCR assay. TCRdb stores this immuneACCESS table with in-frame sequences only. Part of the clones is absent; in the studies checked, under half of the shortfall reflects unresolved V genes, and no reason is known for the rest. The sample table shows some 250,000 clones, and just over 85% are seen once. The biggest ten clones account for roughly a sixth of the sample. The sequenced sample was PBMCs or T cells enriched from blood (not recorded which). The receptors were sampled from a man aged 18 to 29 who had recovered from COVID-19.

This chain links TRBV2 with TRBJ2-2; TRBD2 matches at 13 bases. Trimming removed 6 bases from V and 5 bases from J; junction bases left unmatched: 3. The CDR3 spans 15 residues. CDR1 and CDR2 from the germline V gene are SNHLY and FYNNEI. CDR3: CASRTTSGGTGELFF. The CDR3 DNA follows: TGTGCCAGCAGGACGACTAGCGGGGGGACCGGGGAGCTGTTTTTT.

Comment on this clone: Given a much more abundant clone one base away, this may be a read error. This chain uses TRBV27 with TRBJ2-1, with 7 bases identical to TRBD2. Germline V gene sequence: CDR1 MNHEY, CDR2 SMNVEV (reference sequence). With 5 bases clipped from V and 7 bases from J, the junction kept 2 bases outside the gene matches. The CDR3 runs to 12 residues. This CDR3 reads CASSVSGNEQFF. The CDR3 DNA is TGTGCCAGCAGTGTTAGCGGGAATGAGCAGTTCTTC.

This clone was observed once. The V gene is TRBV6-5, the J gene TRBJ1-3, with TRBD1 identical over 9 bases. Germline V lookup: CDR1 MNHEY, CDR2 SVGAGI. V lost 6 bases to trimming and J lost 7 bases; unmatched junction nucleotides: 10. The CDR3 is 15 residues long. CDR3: CASRSTGGLGNTIYF. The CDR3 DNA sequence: TGTGCCAGCAGATCTACAGGGGGCTTAGGGAACACCATATATTTT.

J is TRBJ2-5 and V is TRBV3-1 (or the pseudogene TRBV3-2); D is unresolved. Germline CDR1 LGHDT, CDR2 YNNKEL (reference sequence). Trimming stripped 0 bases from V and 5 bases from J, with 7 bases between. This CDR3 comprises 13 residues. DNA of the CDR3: TGTGCCAGCAGCCAAGATGGCCTGGAGACCCAGTACTTC. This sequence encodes CASSQDGLETQYF.

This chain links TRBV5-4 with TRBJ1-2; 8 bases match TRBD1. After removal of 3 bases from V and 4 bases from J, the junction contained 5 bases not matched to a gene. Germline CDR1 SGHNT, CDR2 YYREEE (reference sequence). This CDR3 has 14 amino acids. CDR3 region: CASSWTGTGYGYTF. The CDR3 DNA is TGTGCCAGCAGCTGGACAGGGACGGGCTATGGCTACACCTTC. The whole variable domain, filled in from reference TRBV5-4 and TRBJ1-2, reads ETGVTQSPTHLIKTRGQQVTLRCSSQSGHNTVSWYQQALGQGPQFIFQYYREEENGRGNFPPRFSGLQFPNYSSELNVNALELDDSALYLCASSWTGTGYGYTFGSGTRLTVV.

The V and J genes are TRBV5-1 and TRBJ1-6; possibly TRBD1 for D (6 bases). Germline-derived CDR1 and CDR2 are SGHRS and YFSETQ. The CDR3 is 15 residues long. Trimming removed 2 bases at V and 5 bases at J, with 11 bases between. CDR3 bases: TGCGCCAGCAGCTTCTTGGACAGTAATAATTCACCCCTCCACTTT. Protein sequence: CASSFLDSNNSPLHF.

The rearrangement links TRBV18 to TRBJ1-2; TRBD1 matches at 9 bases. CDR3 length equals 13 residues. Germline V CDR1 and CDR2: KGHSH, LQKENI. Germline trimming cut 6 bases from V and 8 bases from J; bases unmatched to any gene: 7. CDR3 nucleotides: TGTGCCAGCTCTCTACAGGGGGCGTGGGGCTACACCTTC. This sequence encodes CASSLQGAWGYTF.

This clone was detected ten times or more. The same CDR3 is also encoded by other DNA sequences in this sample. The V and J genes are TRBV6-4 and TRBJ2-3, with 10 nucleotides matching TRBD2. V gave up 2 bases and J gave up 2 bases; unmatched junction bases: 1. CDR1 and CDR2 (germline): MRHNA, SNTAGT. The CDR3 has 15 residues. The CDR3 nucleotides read TGTGCCAGCAGTGACAGCGGGGGGGCCACAGATACGCAGTATTTT. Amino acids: CASSDSGGATDTQYF.

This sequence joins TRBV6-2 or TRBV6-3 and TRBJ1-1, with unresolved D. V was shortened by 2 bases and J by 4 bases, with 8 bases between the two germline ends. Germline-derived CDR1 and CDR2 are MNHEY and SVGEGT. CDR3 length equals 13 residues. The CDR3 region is CASSYGEGTEAFF. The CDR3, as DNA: TGTGCCAGCAGTTACGGGGAGGGCACTGAAGCTTTCTTT.

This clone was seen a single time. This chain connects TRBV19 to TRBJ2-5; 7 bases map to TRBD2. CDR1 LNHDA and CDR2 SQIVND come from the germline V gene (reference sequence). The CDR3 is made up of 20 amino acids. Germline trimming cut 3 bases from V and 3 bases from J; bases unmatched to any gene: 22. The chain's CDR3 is CASSISGSGLAAPREETQYF. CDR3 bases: TGTGCCAGTAGTATCAGCGGGTCGGGGCTAGCGGCCCCCCGGGAAGAGACCCAGTACTTC.

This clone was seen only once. The CDR3 protein is CASSNRDRGSNTQYF. The CDR3 nucleotides are TGTGCCAGCAGTAACCGGGACAGGGGATCGAATACGCAGTATTTT. The chain joins TRBV2 to TRBJ2-3, with TRBD1 matching 10 bases. The J segment lost 7 bases and the V segment lost 5 bases, leaving 9 bases of the junction unmatched. The CDR3 sequence is 15 residues long. Germline values: CDR1 SNHLY, CDR2 FYNNEI.

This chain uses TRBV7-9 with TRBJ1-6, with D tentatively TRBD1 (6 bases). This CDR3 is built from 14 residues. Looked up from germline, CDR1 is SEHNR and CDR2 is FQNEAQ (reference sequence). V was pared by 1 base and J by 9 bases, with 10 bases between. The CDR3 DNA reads TGTGCCAGCAGCTTAGACAGGGTTGGTTCACCCCTCCACTTT. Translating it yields CASSLDRVGSPLHF.

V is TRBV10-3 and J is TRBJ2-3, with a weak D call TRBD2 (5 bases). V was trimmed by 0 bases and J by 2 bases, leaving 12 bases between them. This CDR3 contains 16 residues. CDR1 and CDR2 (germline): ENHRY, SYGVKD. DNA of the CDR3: TGTGCCATCAGTGAGTCGAGCGAGGGCCTCACAGATACGCAGTATTTT. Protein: CAISESSEGLTDTQYF.

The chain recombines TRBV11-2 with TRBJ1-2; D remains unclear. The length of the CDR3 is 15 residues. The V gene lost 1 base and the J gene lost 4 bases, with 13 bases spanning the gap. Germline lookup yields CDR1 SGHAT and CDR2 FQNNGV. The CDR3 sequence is CASSLGRRVFYGYTF. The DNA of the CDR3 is TGTGCCAGCAGCTTAGGCAGACGGGTGTTCTATGGCTACACCTTC.

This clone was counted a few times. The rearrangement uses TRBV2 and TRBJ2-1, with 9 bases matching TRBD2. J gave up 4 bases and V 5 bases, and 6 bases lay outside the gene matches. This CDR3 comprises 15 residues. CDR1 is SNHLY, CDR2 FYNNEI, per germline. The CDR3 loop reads CASSPLAGHYNEQFF. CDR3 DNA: TGTGCCAGCAGTCCACTAGCGGGCCATTACAATGAGCAGTTCTTC.

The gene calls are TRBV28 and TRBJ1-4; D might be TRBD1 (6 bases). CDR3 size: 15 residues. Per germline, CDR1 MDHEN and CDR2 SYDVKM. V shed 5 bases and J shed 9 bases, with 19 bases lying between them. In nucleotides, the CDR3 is TGTGCCAGCAGTAAGGGGGGGCGCTTACCCCAAAAACTGTTTTTT. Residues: CASSKGGRLPQKLFF.

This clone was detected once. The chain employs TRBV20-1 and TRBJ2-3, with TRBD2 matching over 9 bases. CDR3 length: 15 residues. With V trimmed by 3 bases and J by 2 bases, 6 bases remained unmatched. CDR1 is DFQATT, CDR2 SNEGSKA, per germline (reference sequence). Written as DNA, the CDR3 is TGCAGTGCTAGTTCGGCTAGCGGGGACACAGATACGCAGTATTTT. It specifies CSASSASGDTDTQYF.

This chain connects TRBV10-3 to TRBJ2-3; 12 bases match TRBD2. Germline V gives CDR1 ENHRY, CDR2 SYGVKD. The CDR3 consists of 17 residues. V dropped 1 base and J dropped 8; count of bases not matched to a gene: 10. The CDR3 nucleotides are TGTGCCATCAGTGAGTTAGGACTAGCGGGGCCCCCGGGTACGCAGTATTTT. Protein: CAISELGLAGPPGTQYF.

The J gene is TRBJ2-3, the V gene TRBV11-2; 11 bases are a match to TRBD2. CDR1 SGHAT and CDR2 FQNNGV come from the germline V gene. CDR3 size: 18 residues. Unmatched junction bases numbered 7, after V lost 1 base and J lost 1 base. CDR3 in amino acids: CASSLAGLAEWGTDTQYF. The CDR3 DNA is TGTGCCAGCAGCTTAGCGGGACTAGCGGAGTGGGGCACAGATACGCAGTATTTT. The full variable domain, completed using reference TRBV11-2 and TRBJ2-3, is EAGVAQSPRYKIIEKRQSVAFWCNPISGHATLYWYQQILGQGPKLLIQFQNNGVVDDSQLPKDRFSAERLKGVDSTLKIQPAKLEDSAVYLCASSLAGLAEWGTDTQYFGPGTRLTVL.